This section outlines one TCR beta chain sequence together with its context. Its target antigen remains unknown. No per-base quality is available; no much larger clone lies one base away. This sample is part of a study of PD-1 blockade in classical Hodgkin lymphoma (dated by TCRdb to 2020 to 2022). For the wider study: Nivolumab dosing was 3 mg/kg intravenously every 2 weeks, continuing until either disease progression or unacceptable toxicity. A peripheral blood immune signature of response to PD-1 blockade in classical Hodgkin lymphoma was defined using TCR beta sequencing and CyTOF. Overall study outcomes, separate from this receptor: Baseline TCR diversity was reported to be lower in newly diagnosed patients than in healthy donors, and even lower in relapsed/refractory patients. The study was limited to a single clinical trial cohort, and causes of repertoire differences, possibly disease activity or prior therapy, remained undefined. Among trial patients, those achieving complete response had baseline diversity similar to that of newly diagnosed patients, while diversity was significantly lower in partial responders and progressors. A significant rise by C4D1 was seen in CD4+ but not CD8+ TCR diversity (p=0.0027 vs p=0.16), with the rise being most apparent in complete responders (p=0.02). Patients starting nivolumab less than 1 year after ASCT had lower diversity and were excluded from later analyses to avoid confounding by immune reconstitution.

From the germline V gene, CDR1 is SQVTM and CDR2 is ANQGSEA. Counted from cysteine to phenylalanine, this CDR3 has 14 amino acids. The entry retains the CDR3 DNA only, 42 bases that are in frame from base 1. The germline V and J ends show losses of 6 bases and 1 base respectively, and no gene match explains 9 bases of the junction. This sample's time point label indicates: cycle 2 day 1 (C2D1) of nivolumab. Every trial patient had relapsed after autologous stem cell transplantation, and cohorts A, B and C differed in prior brentuximab vedotin exposure. A total of around 59 patients with relapsed/refractory classical Hodgkin lymphoma made up the trial cohort, and each patient's best overall response was complete response, partial response or progressive disease. Single-agent nivolumab was administered to trial patients in the multi-cohort phase II CheckMate 205 trial. An independent review committee assessed best overall response by applying the 2007 International Working Group response criteria. PBMCs from the trial were collected at three points: immediately before nivolumab initiation (C1D1), and during therapy at cycle 2 day 1 and cycle 4 day 1. Peripheral blood was collected in 8 mL Vacutainer Cell Preparation Tubes, from which PBMCs were isolated by centrifugation and then cryopreserved.

The Qiagen DNeasy kit was used to extract genomic DNA from unsorted PBMCs and from the negatively selected CD4+ and CD8+ fractions. Amplification of TCR beta CDR3 regions was done by immunoSEQ multiplex PCR with primers that anneal to V and J segments. Amplification bias was minimized using a synthetic immune receptor repertoire, and residual bias was removed computationally after sequencing. The paper's data handling went like this. Repertoire diversity was quantified as the Shannon entropy index using custom Python scripts. Unsorted, CD4+ and CD8+ repertoires were analyzed separately, except in combined analyses where CD4+ and CD8+ sequences were merged in silico. A clone counted as expanded when the clone's frequency after treatment rose at least 2-fold relative to C1D1, and clones undetected at baseline were given a pseudocount of 0.5. Clones with 0 or 1 copy at C1D1 were defined as singleton clones, while clones with 2 or more copies were defined as non-singleton clones. Clones expanded in unsorted samples were assigned a CD4+, CD8+ or unknown annotation through matching of protein sequences in sorted samples from the same patient. Diversity changes from C1D1 to C4D1 were tested in paired samples using Wilcoxon tests. TCRdb obtained this table from immuneACCESS and retained in-frame rearrangements with V and J assigned. These tables miss some clones; where compared with another copy, unresolved V genes account for less than half of the shortfall, and the remainder is unexplained. Clone size and V and J calls were adopted from that table, with D and trimming inferred from the DNA. Recorded for this sample are about 90,000 clones; around 90% of them occurred a single time. The ten largest clones capture over 2% of the sample.

The sequence was obtained from a human donor with classical Hodgkin lymphoma. Sample: peripheral blood mononuclear cells (PBMCs), taken before the second cycle of nivolumab. In this chain, TRBV29-1 is recombined with TRBJ2-7, and TRBD1 aligns with 7 junction nucleotides. CDR3 loop: CSVGQEKGSYEQYF. The DNA sequence reads TGCAGCGTCGGACAGGAGAAGGGATCCTACGAGCAGTACTTC.